This T cell receptor (beta chain) was sequenced in a study of T cells in Graves' hyperthyroidism and ophthalmopathy (dated by TCRdb to about 2019). Some background on the complete study: Peripheral blood samples were taken at the time of initial diagnosis, prior to any treatment. TCR V-J signatures able to tell the groups apart were searched for in a discovery cohort of 90 to 100 patients, of whom approximately 40 had Graves' ophthalmopathy and roughly 58 had stable Graves' hyperthyroidism. Whether ophthalmopathy could be predicted prospectively was tested in an independent validation cohort made up of roughly 19 hyperthyroidism patients plus 17 patients who later progressed to ophthalmopathy. The approximately 100 discovery patients were divided at random into training and test sets in a 7:3 ratio. The study also compared thyroid tissue and blood T-cell repertoires from a handful of Graves' hyperthyroidism patients. Following sampling, methimazole starting at 30 mg daily was given to hyperthyroidism patients, and high-dose intravenous methylprednisolone was given to ophthalmopathy patients. TCR Vbeta CDR3 sequencing of roughly 140 peripheral blood samples (43 ophthalmopathy, over 70 hyperthyroidism and roughly 17 progressor patients) is reported in the paper. The research as a whole found: Sample size was not statistically predetermined, and blinding of investigators to group allocation was not performed. In validation, progression to ophthalmopathy was predicted by the model with around 71% sensitivity and 72.22% specificity, a median of about 6.4 months before onset. Most expanded thyroid clonotypes (frequency above 0.001) were also detected in blood, suggesting blood repertoires may reflect thyroid immune responses. A 13 V-J signature model separated ophthalmopathy from stable hyperthyroidism, with around 90% sensitivity and roughly 81% specificity in cross-validation and 80%/75% in testing.

There are many counts of this clonotype. Which antigen it targets is not known. No base qualities exist here, and no much larger clone lies one base off it. The TCR beta CDR3 regions were amplified from RNA transcripts. The first round of RT-PCR for the TCR CDR3 was performed with the HTBI primer set and the Qiagen OneStep RT-PCR kit. A second multiplex PCR round built the libraries, followed by size selection and purification. Paired-end sequencing of the libraries was performed with 100 bp reads on an Illumina HiSeq2000. Concerning the study's data processing: SOAPnuke was used to process the raw data, throwing out any read that contained adapters or uncalled bases, had a mean Phred below 15, or lacked an exact constant-primer or identifier match. COPE v1.2.5 was used to merge high-quality paired reads, and clonotypes were defined as unique nucleotide sequences. MiTCR v1.1 was used to align the clonotypes against IMGT TRBV, TRBD and TRBJ reference segments. The analysis included only V-J combinations with a frequency above 0.0001, which together covered about 99% of the repertoires. A TCS score was defined as the ratio of F50 (clonal expansion) to E x V (chaos), with BLOSUM62-based TCRdist applied between CDR3 peptides within each V-J. Welch's t-statistics and random forest reduced 500 to 650 V-J features to roughly 13, which were used in a naive Bayes classifier (R e1071). TCRdb applied fastp at Q25 and MiXCR to the public reads, then kept only in-frame beta chains. Rows are unified per CDR3 protein, each entry keeping the most common DNA and genes. Here the V and J calls rest on TCRdb's processing, not on the authors' analysis. The sample table contains roughly 420,000 distinct CDR3 sequences; only one count was recorded for approximately 15% of them. The top ten constitute 5.3% of the sample.

Graves' hyperthyroidism was defined as stable when no progression to ophthalmopathy occurred over 18 months of follow-up. Hyperthyroidism patients were aged 18 to 65 years and newly diagnosed, with disease duration of less than 2 months. Patients with uncontrolled infections, other autoimmune diseases, pregnancy or lactation were excluded. Diagnoses were based on clinical symptoms, serum thyroxine and TRAb, thyroid ultrasound and orbital computed tomography. PBMCs were isolated from 10 ml of fresh peripheral blood by Ficoll-Paque density gradient centrifugation. Total RNA was extracted with Trizol reagent, and quality was checked on an Agilent 2100 Bioanalyzer. The germline V gene sets CDR1 to KGHSH and CDR2 to LQKENI. Trimming removed 6 bases from V and 7 bases from J; the gene matches leave 14 bases unexplained. Its CDR3 holds 15 amino acids, cysteine through phenylalanine. Just CDR3 DNA is preserved here, 45 bases in frame from base 1.

This receptor chain uses TRBV18 and TRBJ1-2; the junction holds 7 bases that match TRBD1. The receptor comes from a woman aged 18-29 years with Graves' hyperthyroidism. Sequencing was carried out using blood. At the DNA level, the sequence is TGTGCCAGCTCGCAAGACAGGGTTAAGGCTTCTGGCTACACCTTC. It translates to CASSQDRVKASGYTF.